Listed below are T cell receptor beta chains from one sample, sequenced in a study of T-cell reconstitution after alpha-beta-depleted transplantation in children. TCRdb reprocessed the PCR reads with MiXCR, giving one entry per CDR3 protein. The table records 780,000 or so distinct CDR3 sequences, 16% of them present only once. The input for sequencing was PBMCs, mostly from graft donor cells, taken 360 days after TCRalphabeta/CD19-depleted stem cell transplant. Receptor source: a male patient aged 10-17 years who had a stem cell transplant for acute lymphoblastic leukemia, so the T cells may come from the graft donor. CDR3s include the opening cysteine and the closing phenylalanine or tryptophan. Each record gives: clone size, V gene, CDR3 protein. Clone size, where shown, is once, few, many, or a class for clones that have expanded.

.,TRBV6-5,CASSYERTNEKLFF
many,TRBV5-1,CASTSNTGELFF
.,TRBV5-1,CASSLVVWTSGKPDTQYF
few,TRBV6-2/TRBV6-3,CASSNPLREGTDTQYF
.,TRBV5-1,CASYRDRGVYPYNEQFF
.,TRBV5-1,CASSPRGSGKGSYEQYF
.,TRBV13,CASSQRQGRVLF
few,TRBV25-1,CASSERQGDSYEQYF
.,TRBV6-5,CASAWLAGGDEQFF
few,TRBV12-3/TRBV12-4,CASSFVEGITLHF
many,TRBV24-1,CATSDSDSPNYEQYF
few,TRBV15,CATSRNWLAGGNPYF
.,TRBV7-6,CASSLVGPRTSGHTDTQYF
few,TRBV4-1,CASSQGTLGGSHRDTQYF
.,TRBV19,CASSIEVTGNTIYF
.,TRBV5-1,CASSSATDSISGNTIYF
.,TRBV12-3/TRBV12-4,CASSLTENGYTF
.,TRBV5-1,CASTLEGGSYNEQFF
.,TRBV20-1,CSAKDGAYNEQFF
.,TRBV27,CASRDRSTLNTEAFF
few,TRBV25-1,CASSEGRGGQLAKNIQYF
.,TRBV20-1,CSARALGDTQYF
.,TRBV15,CATSRGPSGTSGEQYF
.,TRBV11-2,CASSFSRTSGRATDTQYF
.,TRBV27,CASSPRGGIYYNEQFF
many,TRBV24-1,CATSDFNPGCEKLFF
few,TRBV11-2,CASSLVTSGRSSTDTQYF
few,TRBV4-2,CASSPPSGGQETQYF
few,TRBV5-1,CASSLNRAPYEQYF
.,TRBV7-2,CASRASGVVGYTF
.,TRBV9,CASSVVDPGEQYF
few,TRBV5-5,CASSLISAGNYGYTF
few,TRBV12-3/TRBV12-4,CASTLSLLAGVGGNNEQFF
.,TRBV11-2,CASSSLGMGSGEQYF
few,TRBV27,CASTAGVGTGELFF